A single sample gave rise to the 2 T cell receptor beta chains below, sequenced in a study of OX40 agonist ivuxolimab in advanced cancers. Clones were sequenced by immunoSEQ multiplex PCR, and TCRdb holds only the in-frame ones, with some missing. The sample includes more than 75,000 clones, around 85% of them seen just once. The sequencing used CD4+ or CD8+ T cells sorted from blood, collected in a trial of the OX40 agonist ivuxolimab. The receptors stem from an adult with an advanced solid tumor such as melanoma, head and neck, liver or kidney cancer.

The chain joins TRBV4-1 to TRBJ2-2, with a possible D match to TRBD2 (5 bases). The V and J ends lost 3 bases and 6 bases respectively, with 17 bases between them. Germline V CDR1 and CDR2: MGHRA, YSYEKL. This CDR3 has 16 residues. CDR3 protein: CASSQPTRVRAGELFF. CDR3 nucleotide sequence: TGCGCCAGCAGCCAGCCCACTAGGGTACGAGCCGGGGAGCTGTTTTTT.

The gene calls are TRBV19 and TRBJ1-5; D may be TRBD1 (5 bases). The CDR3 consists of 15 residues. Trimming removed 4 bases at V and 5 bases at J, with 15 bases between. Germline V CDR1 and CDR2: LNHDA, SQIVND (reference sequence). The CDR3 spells CASSTGTATYQPQHF. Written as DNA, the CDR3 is TGTGCCAGTAGTACAGGGACGGCAACTTATCAGCCCCAGCATTTT.